This T cell receptor beta chain was profiled in a study of cytomegalovirus exposure and HLA in healthy donors. Study-wide findings and caveats: Analyses of presence/absence relied on an assumption of roughly uniform sequencing depth across donors. Overall, around 150 TCR beta chains were annotated as cytomegalovirus-associated.

In the PCR, 60 Vbeta and 13 Jbeta primers were used. Sequencing used immunoSEQ multiplex PCR; TCRdb keeps in-frame clones, though not all of them. The table shows approximately 170,000 clones, with approximately 80% occurring only once. CDR3 size: 15 residues. V was pared by 6 bases and J by 5 bases, with 9 bases of the junction left unmatched. Germline CDR1 reads MNHEY; CDR2 reads SVGAGI. Turning to this clone: Its antigen is unidentified.

V and J are TRBV6-5 and TRBJ1-5, with 8 bases lining up with TRBD1. Input material: PBMCs. The TCR sequence derives from a woman younger than 35 in good health and CMV-seronegative. The CDR3 DNA reads as TGTGCCAGCAGGAAGACAGGGGACGCTTATCAGCCCCAGCATTTT. This encodes CASRKTGDAYQPQHF.